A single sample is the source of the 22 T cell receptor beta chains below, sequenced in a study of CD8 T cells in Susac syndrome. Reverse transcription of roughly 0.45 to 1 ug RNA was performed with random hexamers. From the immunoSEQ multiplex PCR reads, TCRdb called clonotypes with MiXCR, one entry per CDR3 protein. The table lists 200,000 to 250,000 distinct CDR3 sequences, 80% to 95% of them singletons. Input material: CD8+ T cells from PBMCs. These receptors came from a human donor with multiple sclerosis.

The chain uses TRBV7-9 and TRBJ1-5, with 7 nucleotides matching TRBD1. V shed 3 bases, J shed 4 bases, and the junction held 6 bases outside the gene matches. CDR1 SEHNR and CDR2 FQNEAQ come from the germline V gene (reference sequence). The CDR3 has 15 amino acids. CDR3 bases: TGTGCCAGCAGCTTCAGTCGCAGGGGGAATCAGCCCCAGCATTTT. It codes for CASSFSRRGNQPQHF.

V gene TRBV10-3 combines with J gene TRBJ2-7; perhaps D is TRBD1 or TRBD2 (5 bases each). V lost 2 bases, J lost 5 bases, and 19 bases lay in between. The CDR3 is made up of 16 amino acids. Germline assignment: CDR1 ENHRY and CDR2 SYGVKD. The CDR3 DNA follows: TGTGCCATCAGTGAGCCGGATTCGGGGCCCCTCCACGAGCAGTACTTC. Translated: CAISEPDSGPLHEQYF.

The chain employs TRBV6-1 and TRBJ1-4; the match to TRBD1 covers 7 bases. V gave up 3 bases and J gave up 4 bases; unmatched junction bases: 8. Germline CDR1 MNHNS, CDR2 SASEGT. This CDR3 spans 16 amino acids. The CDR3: CASSDQQGLGNEKLFF. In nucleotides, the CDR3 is TGTGCCAGCAGTGACCAACAGGGGCTGGGTAATGAAAAACTGTTTTTT.

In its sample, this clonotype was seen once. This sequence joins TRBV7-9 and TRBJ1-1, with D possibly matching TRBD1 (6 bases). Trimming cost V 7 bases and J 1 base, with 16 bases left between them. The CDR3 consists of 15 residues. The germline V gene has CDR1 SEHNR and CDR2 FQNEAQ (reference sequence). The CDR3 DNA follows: TGTGCCAGCAAGACTACGGAGACAGGGAACACTGAAGCTTTCTTT. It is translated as CASKTTETGNTEAFF.

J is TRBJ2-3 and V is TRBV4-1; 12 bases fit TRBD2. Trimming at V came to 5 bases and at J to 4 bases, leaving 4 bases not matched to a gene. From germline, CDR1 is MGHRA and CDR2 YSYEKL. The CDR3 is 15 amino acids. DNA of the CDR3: TGCGCCAGCAGCACGCTAGCGGGAGGGCCAGATACGCAGTATTTT. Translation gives CASSTLAGGPDTQYF.

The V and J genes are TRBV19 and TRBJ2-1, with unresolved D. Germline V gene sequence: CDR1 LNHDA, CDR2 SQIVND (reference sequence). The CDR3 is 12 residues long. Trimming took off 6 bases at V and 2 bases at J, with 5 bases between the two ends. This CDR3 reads CASSGAYNEQFF. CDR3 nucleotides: TGTGCCAGTAGCGGTGCCTACAATGAGCAGTTCTTC.

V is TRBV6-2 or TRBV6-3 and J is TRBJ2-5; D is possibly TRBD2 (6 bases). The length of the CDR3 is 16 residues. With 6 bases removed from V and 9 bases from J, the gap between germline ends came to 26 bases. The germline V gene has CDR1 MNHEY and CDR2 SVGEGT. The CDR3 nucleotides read TGTGCCAGCAGCCAAACACCAGCGGGCCCTGTAAGCGCCCAGTACTTC. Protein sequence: CASSQTPAGPVSAQYF.

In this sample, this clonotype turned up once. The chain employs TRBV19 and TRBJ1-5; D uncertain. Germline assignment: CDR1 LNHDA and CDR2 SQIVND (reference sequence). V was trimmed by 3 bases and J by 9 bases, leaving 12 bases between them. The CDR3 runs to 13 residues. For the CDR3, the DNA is TGTGCCAGTAGTATCAGTCCCGTCCGGCCCCAGCATTTT. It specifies CASSISPVRPQHF.

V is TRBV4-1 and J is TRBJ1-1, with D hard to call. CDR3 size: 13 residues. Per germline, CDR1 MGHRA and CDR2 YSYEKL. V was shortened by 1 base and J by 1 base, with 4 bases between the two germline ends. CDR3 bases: TGCGCCAGCAGCCAAGGGGAGAACACTGAAGCTTTCTTT. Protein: CASSQGENTEAFF.

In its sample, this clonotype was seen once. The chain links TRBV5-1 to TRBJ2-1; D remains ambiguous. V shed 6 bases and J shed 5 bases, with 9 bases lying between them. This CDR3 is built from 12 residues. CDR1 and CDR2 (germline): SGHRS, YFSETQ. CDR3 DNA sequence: TGCGCCAGCAAATCGGGCGACAATGAGCAGTTCTTC. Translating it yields CASKSGDNEQFF.

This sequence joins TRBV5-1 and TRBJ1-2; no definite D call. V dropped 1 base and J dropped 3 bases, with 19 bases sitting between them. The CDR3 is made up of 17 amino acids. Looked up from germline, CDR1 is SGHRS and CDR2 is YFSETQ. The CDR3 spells CASSLYAPSDGDYGYTF. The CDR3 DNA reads TGCGCCAGCAGCTTGTACGCTCCTTCTGACGGTGACTATGGCTACACCTTC.

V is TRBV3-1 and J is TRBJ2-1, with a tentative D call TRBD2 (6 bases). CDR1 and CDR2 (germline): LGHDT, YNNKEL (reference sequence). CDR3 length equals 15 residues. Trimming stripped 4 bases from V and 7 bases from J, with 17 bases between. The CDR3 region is CASSRDSPSVNEQFF. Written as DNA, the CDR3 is TGTGCCAGCAGCCGGGACTCGCCGTCAGTTAATGAGCAGTTCTTC.

DNA for the CDR3: TGTGCCAGCAGCTTCGGGACAGGGGGTGGGTACACTGAAGCTTTCTTT. Translation gives CASSFGTGGGYTEAFF. The rearrangement links TRBV7-2 to TRBJ1-1; 11 bases are a match to TRBD1. The germline gives CDR1 SGHTA, CDR2 FQGNSA. J was trimmed by 3 bases and V by 3 bases; bases with no gene match: 6. The CDR3 contains 16 residues.

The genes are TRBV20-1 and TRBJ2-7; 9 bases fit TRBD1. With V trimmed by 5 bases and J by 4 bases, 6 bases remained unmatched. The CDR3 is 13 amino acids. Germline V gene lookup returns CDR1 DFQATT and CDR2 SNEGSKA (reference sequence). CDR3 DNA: TGCAGTGCTCGGACAGGGGCCCAATACGAGCAGTACTTC. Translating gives CSARTGAQYEQYF.

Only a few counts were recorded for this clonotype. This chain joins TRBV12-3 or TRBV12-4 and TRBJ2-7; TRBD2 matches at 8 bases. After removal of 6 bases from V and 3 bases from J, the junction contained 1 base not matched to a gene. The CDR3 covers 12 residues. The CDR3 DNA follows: TGTGCCAGCAGGGGACTAGACTACGAGCAGTACTTC. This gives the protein CASRGLDYEQYF.

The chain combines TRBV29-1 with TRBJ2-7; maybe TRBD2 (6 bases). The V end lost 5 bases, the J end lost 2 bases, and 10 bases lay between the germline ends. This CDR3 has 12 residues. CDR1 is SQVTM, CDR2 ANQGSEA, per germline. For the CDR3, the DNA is TGCAGCGTTTTGGGCGGGACCTACGAGCAGTACTTC. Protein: CSVLGGTYEQYF.

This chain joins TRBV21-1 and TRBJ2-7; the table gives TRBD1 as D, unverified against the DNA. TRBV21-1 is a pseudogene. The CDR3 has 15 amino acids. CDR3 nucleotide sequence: TGTGCCAGCAATCCCCGGGGGGACAGTGGAGACGAGCAGTACTTC. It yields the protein CASNPRGDSGDEQYF.

This chain's CDR3 is CASSLTGLTDTQYF. CDR3 coding DNA: TGTGCCAGCAGTCTGACAGGCCTCACAGATACGCAGTATTTT. V usage is TRBV12-3 or TRBV12-4 and J usage is TRBJ2-3; D perhaps matches TRBD1 (6 bases). V lost 5 bases, J lost 2 bases, and 11 bases lay in between. The CDR3 sequence is 14 residues long.

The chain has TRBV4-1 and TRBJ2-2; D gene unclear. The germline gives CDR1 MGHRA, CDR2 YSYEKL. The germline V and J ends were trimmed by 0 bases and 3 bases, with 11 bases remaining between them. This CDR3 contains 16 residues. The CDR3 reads CASSQDPSPHTGELFF. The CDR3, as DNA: TGCGCCAGCAGCCAAGACCCTAGTCCACACACCGGGGAGCTGTTTTTT.

The CDR3 protein is CASSQKLAYSPLHF. CDR3 coding DNA: TGTGCCAGCAGTCAAAAACTGGCCTATTCACCCCTCCACTTT. This chain links TRBV12-3 or TRBV12-4 with TRBJ1-6; D gene ambiguous. Between the trimmed V and J ends, which lost 5 bases and 8 bases, there was a span of 13 bases. The CDR3 has 14 residues.

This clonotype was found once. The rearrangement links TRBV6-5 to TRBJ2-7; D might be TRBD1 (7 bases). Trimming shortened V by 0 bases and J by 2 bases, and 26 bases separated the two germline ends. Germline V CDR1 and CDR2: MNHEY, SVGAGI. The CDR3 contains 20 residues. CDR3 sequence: CASSYSTYKGGAGQPYEQYF. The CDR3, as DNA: TGTGCCAGCAGTTACTCCACATATAAGGGGGGCGCGGGACAGCCCTACGAGCAGTACTTC.

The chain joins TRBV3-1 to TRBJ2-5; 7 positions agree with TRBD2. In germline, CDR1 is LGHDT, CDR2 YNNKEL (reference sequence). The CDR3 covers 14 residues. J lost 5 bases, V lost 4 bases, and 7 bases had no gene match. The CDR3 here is CASSPRLAWETQYF. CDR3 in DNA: TGTGCCAGCAGCCCAAGACTAGCCTGGGAGACCCAGTACTTC.